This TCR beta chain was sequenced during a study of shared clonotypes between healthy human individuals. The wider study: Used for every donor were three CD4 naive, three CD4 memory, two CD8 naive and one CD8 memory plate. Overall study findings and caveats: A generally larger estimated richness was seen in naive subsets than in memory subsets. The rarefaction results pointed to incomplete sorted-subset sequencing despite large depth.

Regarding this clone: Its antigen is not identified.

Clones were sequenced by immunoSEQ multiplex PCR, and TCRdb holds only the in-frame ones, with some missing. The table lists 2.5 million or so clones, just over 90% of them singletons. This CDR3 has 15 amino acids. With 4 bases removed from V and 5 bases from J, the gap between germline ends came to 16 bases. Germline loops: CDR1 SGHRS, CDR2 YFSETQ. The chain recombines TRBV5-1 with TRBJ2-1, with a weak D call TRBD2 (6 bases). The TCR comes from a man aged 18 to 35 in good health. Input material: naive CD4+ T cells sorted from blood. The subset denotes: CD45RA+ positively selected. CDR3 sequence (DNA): TGCGCCAGCAGCCCGGGACTTCAAGCCAACAATGAGCAGTTCTTC. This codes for CASSPGLQANNEQFF.